One sample yielded the 3 T cell receptor beta chains listed below, sequenced in a study of monozygotic twins with inflammatory bowel disease (dated by TCRdb to the late 2010s). Library construction relied on 5' RACE. Sequencing was performed on an Illumina HiSeq 2500. Following TCRdb reprocessing, every CDR3 protein sequence forms one entry, and DNA is not provided. The sample table includes about 440,000 distinct CDR3 sequences. The leading ten clones occupy 2% to 3% of the sample. The sample was blood. Every receptor here comes from a human donor with ulcerative colitis or Crohn's disease, or a healthy co-twin of an affected twin (not recorded which).

The J gene is TRBJ2-2, the V gene TRBV6-5; absent DNA, TCRdb's TRBD1 call cannot be checked. CDR1 and CDR2 (germline): MNHEY, SVGAGI. The CDR3 has 15 residues. The CDR3 spells CASSYSQGGTGELFF.

The chain uses TRBV5-4 and TRBJ2-1; the D gene TCRdb calls, TRBD2, cannot be checked with no DNA. The germline CDR1 and CDR2 sequences are SGHNT and YYREEE (reference sequence). This CDR3 region has 15 residues. The CDR3 reads CASSLTSASYNEQFF.

The chain combines TRBV6-1 with TRBJ2-7; TCRdb outputs TRBD1, but without DNA this stays unchecked. This CDR3 has 12 residues. The germline CDR1 and CDR2 sequences are MNHNS and SASEGT. The CDR3: CASSEGTAEQYF.